The 25 T cell receptor beta chains below come from one sample, sequenced in a study of blood T cells in healthy people across ages. Alongside a J-beta primer mix, a sample-barcoded 5' primer served in a second PCR lasting about 7 to 11 cycles. One entry per CDR3 protein results from TCRdb running MiXCR on the 5' RACE reads. The table has about 1.6 million distinct CDR3 sequences, roughly 32% seen once; the top ten hold approximately 10%. Sequencing was carried out using blood. Receptors originate from a woman between 25 and 40 years old in good health.

This sequence joins TRBV5-1 and TRBJ2-3, with D possibly being TRBD1 (5 bases). CDR1 is SGHRS, CDR2 YFSETQ, per germline. Trimming removed 1 base at V and 0 bases at J, with 9 bases between. The length of the CDR3 is 15 residues. Here the CDR3 DNA reads TGCGCCAGCAGCTTGTTGCAGGGCAGCACAGATACGCAGTATTTT. As protein: CASSLLQGSTDTQYF.

With respect to this clonotype: At one boundary the junction diverges from the germline segment, which might be a read error. J is TRBJ2-1 and V is TRBV24-1; D is unresolved. The germline CDR1 and CDR2 sequences are KGHDR and SFDVKD. This CDR3 contains 14 residues. Here the CDR3 DNA reads TGTGCCACCAATGATTTAGGCTCCTACAATGAGCAGTTCTTC. As protein: CATNDLGSYNEQFF.

J is TRBJ2-2 and V is TRBV6-1; 7 bases agree with TRBD2. This CDR3 is 16 amino acids long. CDR1 is MNHNS, CDR2 SASEGT, per germline. The V and J ends lost 1 base and 3 bases, in that order; junction bases with no gene match: 5. CDR3 sequence: CASSEEKGRDTGELFF. In DNA form, the CDR3 reads TGTGCCAGCAGTGAAGAGAAGGGGAGGGACACCGGGGAGCTGTTTTTT.

The J gene is TRBJ1-1, the V gene TRBV18, with 9 bases lining up with TRBD1. This CDR3 spans 15 amino acids. Germline values: CDR1 KGHSH, CDR2 LQKENI. V was pared by 1 base and J by 5 bases, with 5 bases of the junction left unmatched. The CDR3, as DNA: TGTGCCAGCTCACCACACACTGACAGGGGGACTGAAGCTTTCTTT. Its protein is CASSPHTDRGTEAFF.

This clonotype was seen more than once but under ten times. The chain uses TRBV12-3 or TRBV12-4 and TRBJ2-3; 8 positions match TRBD2. The junction had 10 bases not matched to a gene; V was cut back by 6 bases and J by 2 bases. This CDR3 spans 16 amino acids. CDR3 bases: TGTGCCAGCAGCTCGGGGGGGATACGGGACACAGATACGCAGTATTTT. Residues: CASSSGGIRDTDTQYF.

This clonotype was detected many times. The chain links TRBV3-1 to TRBJ2-3, with D possibly TRBD2 on 5 matching bases. There are 15 residues in the CDR3. Trimming removed 2 bases at V and 1 base at J, with 10 bases between. Germline assignment: CDR1 LGHDT and CDR2 YNNKEL (reference sequence). Here the CDR3 DNA reads TGTGCCAGCAGCCAACCCACGGAGGGCACAGATACGCAGTATTTT. Its protein product is CASSQPTEGTDTQYF.

This clonotype was detected ten times or more. This chain joins TRBV20-1 and TRBJ1-1; D not resolved. The CDR3 totals 12 residues. Germline lookup yields CDR1 DFQATT and CDR2 SNEGSKA (reference sequence). Deletions cut 3 bases from V and 2 bases from J, with 7 bases between. CDR3 residues: CSARQPNTEAFF. DNA of the CDR3: TGCAGTGCTAGGCAACCAAACACTGAAGCTTTCTTT.

The V and J genes are TRBV12-3 or TRBV12-4 and TRBJ2-3; D remains ambiguous. The V and J ends lost 4 bases and 0 bases respectively, with 11 bases between them. This CDR3 contains 15 residues. The CDR3 bases are TGTGCCAGCAGTTCCTCCGTTGGGAGCACAGATACGCAGTATTTT. Protein sequence: CASSSSVGSTDTQYF.

V gene TRBV7-9 combines with J gene TRBJ2-7, with 15 bases that match TRBD2. Per the germline V gene, CDR1 is SEHNR and CDR2 is FQNEAQ (reference sequence). The CDR3 totals 19 residues. V was clipped by 4 bases and J by 4 bases; unmatched bases: 14. CDR3 DNA: TGTGCCAGCAGCTGGGACCGAGGGACTAGCGGGAGGTCCCCTTACGAGCAGTACTTC. Translation gives CASSWDRGTSGRSPYEQYF.

The chain employs TRBV20-1 and TRBJ1-5; 7 bases map to TRBD1. V lost 1 base and J lost 6; bases outside the gene matches: 9. The CDR3 is 15 residues long. CDR1 is DFQATT and CDR2 is SNEGSKA in the germline V gene (reference sequence). In nucleotides, the CDR3 is TGCAGTGCTAGAGCTTCCGTCCAGGGGGGTCAGCCCCAGCATTTT. Protein product: CSARASVQGGQPQHF.

This clonotype was counted many times. The chain is built from TRBV7-2 and TRBJ1-2, with D unclear. The CDR3 has 13 residues. The germline V gene encodes CDR1 SGHTA and CDR2 FQGNSA. V lost 2 bases and J lost 7, with 11 bases in between. The CDR3 loop is CASSLPRLAGYTF. The CDR3 region has the DNA TGTGCCAGCAGCTTACCCCGGTTGGCTGGCTACACCTTC.

On this clonotype itself: The junction differs from germline at one of its ends, possibly a read error. The chain couples TRBV6-6 to TRBJ2-1, with TRBD1 matching over 10 bases. CDR3 length: 14 residues. Per the germline V gene, CDR1 is MNHNY and CDR2 is SVGAGI (reference sequence). CDR3 loop: CAGNLGQGLIQQFF. CDR3 bases: TGCGCCGGCAACCTGGGACAGGGGCTAATACAGCAGTTCTTC.

The table lists this clonotype with a few counts. The chain links TRBV20-1 to TRBJ1-6; D unresolved. The V end was cut by 5 bases, the J end by 9 bases, with 14 bases between. Per the germline V gene, CDR1 is DFQATT and CDR2 is SNEGSKA (reference sequence). This CDR3 spans 13 amino acids. CDR3 sequence: CSALGPPRSPLHF. The CDR3 coding sequence is TGCAGTGCTCTGGGCCCTCCGCGTTCACCCCTCCACTTT.

The chain links TRBV10-3 to TRBJ1-5; D remains ambiguous. Trimming shortened V by 2 bases and J by 3 bases, and 8 bases separated the two germline ends. The CDR3 runs to 14 residues. Germline V gives CDR1 ENHRY, CDR2 SYGVKD. CDR3 loop: CAISEGQYNQPQHF. The CDR3 coding sequence is TGTGCCATCAGTGAGGGGCAGTACAATCAGCCCCAGCATTTT.

In this sample, this clonotype turned up once. This sequence joins TRBV20-1 and TRBJ2-3; 7 bases align to TRBD2. Germline-derived CDR1 and CDR2 are DFQATT and SNEGSKA (reference sequence). There are 21 residues in the CDR3. V shed 1 base, J shed 0 bases, and the junction held 22 bases outside the gene matches. The CDR3 loop is CSARVKRGGGDYGLSTDTQYF. DNA for the CDR3: TGCAGTGCTAGAGTTAAGAGAGGTGGGGGGGACTACGGTCTCAGCACAGATACGCAGTATTTT.

This sequence joins TRBV20-1 and TRBJ2-3, with D possibly TRBD1 on 6 matching bases. CDR1 DFQATT and CDR2 SNEGSKA come from the germline V gene (reference sequence). V was clipped by 8 bases and J by 1 base, with 10 bases between them. The CDR3 sequence is 12 residues long. CDR3 sequence reads: CSPKGGTDTQYF. The CDR3 DNA sequence: TGCAGTCCAAAGGGGGGCACAGATACGCAGTATTTT.

Worth noting for this clonotype: The germline gene is not matched at one end of the junction; a read error may be the cause. The chain couples TRBV27 to TRBJ2-7; no reliable D call. Per germline, CDR1 MNHEY and CDR2 SMNVEV (reference sequence). The CDR3 is made up of 13 amino acids. CDR3 in DNA: TGTGCCTGCAGTCGCCCAGGTTCCTACGAGCAGTACTTC. Amino acids: CACSRPGSYEQYF.

This clonotype was counted ten times or more. J is TRBJ2-5 and V is TRBV20-1, with TRBD2 identical over 12 bases. J gave up 5 bases and V 5 bases, and 12 bases lay outside the gene matches. Germline V gene data show CDR1 as DFQATT and CDR2 as SNEGSKA (reference sequence). The CDR3 is 16 amino acids. The CDR3 DNA sequence: TGCAGTGCTGTCCTAGCGGGGGGGCCCAGTATCGAGACCCAGTACTTC. Translating it yields CSAVLAGGPSIETQYF.

Details on this clonotype: With a much larger clone just one base away, this may be a read error. The rearrangement joins TRBV7-8 to TRBJ1-6; no clear D gene. Germline values: CDR1 SGHVS, CDR2 FQNEAQ. Trimming shortened V by 1 base and J by 0 bases, and 7 bases separated the two germline ends. This CDR3 is built from 16 residues. CDR3 sequence reads: CASSLDVSSYNSPLHF. CDR3 coding DNA: TGTGCCAGCAGCTTAGACGTGAGCTCCTATAATTCACCCCTCCACTTT.

The chain uses TRBV6-5 and TRBJ2-1; 8 bases align to TRBD2. The CDR3 consists of 14 residues. V shed 5 bases, J shed 7 bases, and the junction held 7 bases outside the gene matches. Germline V gene data show CDR1 as MNHEY and CDR2 as SVGAGI. CDR3 amino acids: CASSGSGTVNEQFF. CDR3 DNA: TGTGCCAGCAGTGGTAGCGGGACTGTAAATGAGCAGTTCTTC.

The chain is built from TRBV20-1 and TRBJ1-1; no firm D call. V was trimmed by 4 bases and J by 1 base, leaving 7 bases between them. CDR3 length: 12 residues. Germline CDR1 and CDR2: DFQATT and SNEGSKA (reference sequence). The CDR3 nucleotides read TGCAGTGCTACGTCAGGGAACACTGAAGCTTTCTTT. Translating it yields CSATSGNTEAFF.

J is TRBJ2-7 and V is TRBV27; TRBD1 might be the D (5 bases). The length of the CDR3 is 14 residues. V gave up 7 bases and J gave up 3 bases, with 16 bases separating them. CDR1 and CDR2 (germline): MNHEY, SMNVEV (reference sequence). The CDR3 here is CASMRTLDIYEQYV. The CDR3 nucleotides read TGTGCCAGCATGAGGACACTTGATATCTACGAGCAGTACGTC.

The table lists this clonotype with a count of one. The conserved closing phenylalanine or tryptophan is absent in this CDR3, likely reflecting a read error. The limits of the CDR3 on the DNA are not certain, so only TCRdb's listed CDR3 is given. The rearrangement joins TRBV27 to TRBJ2-1. The CDR3 is 15 amino acids in total, end residues counted. Per the germline V gene, CDR1 is MNHEY and CDR2 is SMNVEV (reference sequence). The CDR3: CASSFTGNYGYTFGS.

This clonotype was observed a few times. V gene TRBV24-1 combines with J gene TRBJ2-7; D remains ambiguous. Germline CDR1 is KGHDR and CDR2 is SFDVKD. This CDR3 comprises 15 residues. Trimming pared 7 bases from V and 3 bases from J, leaving 18 bases between. CDR3 nucleotides: TGTGCCACCAGACTAAGACCGCATCCTTTCTACGAGCAGTACTTC. This encodes CATRLRPHPFYEQYF.

This clonotype was observed once. The gene calls are TRBV2 and TRBJ2-7; TRBD2 agrees at 7 bases. Germline CDR1 reads SNHLY; CDR2 reads FYNNEI. V was pared by 8 bases and J by 4 bases, with 11 bases of the junction left unmatched. This CDR3 comprises 14 residues. The CDR3 loop reads CASAGEGPSYEQYF. The CDR3 nucleotides read TGTGCCAGCGCGGGGGAGGGACCCTCGTACGAGCAGTACTTC.